This entry lists 7 T cell receptor beta chains sequenced from one sample in a study of human CD8 memory T cell subsets. By UMI-labeled 5' RACE, the TCR beta libraries were made. TCRdb reprocessed the 5' RACE reads and keeps a single row for each CDR3 protein, giving no DNA. Its table records under 6,000 distinct CDR3 sequences. The sequenced sample consisted of CD8+ T cells from PBMCs. Receptor source: a human donor in good health.

CDR3 in amino acids: CASTTFSFHEQYF. The rearrangement joins TRBV28 to TRBJ2-7. The CDR3 loop spans 13 amino acids. Germline-derived CDR1 and CDR2 are MDHEN and SYDVKM. Drawing the rest from reference TRBV28 and TRBJ2-7, the complete variable domain is DVKVTQSSRYLVKRTGEKVFLECVQDMDHENMFWYRQDPGLGLRLIYFSYDVKMKEKGDIPEGYSVSREKKERFSLILESASTNQTSMYLCASTTFSFHEQYFGPGTRLTVT.

The chain uses TRBV29-1 and TRBJ2-3; TCRdb calls TRBD1, which cannot be checked without DNA. This CDR3 is built from 15 residues. Germline CDR1 reads SQVTM; CDR2 reads ANQGSEA. CDR3 protein: CSVRMGQGLTDTQYF.

The chain uses TRBV3-1 and TRBJ2-4; TCRdb picks TRBD1, but there is no DNA to check that call. The CDR3 runs 19 residues. The germline V gene has CDR1 LGHDT and CDR2 YNNKEL (reference sequence). The CDR3 region is CASSQLKGLLQGSKNIQYF.

The CDR3: CASSFSGTEAFF. The V gene is TRBV11-3, the J gene TRBJ1-1. The CDR3 runs to 12 residues. CDR1 and CDR2 from the germline V gene are SGHNT and YENEEA.

This sequence joins TRBV4-1 and TRBJ1-1. CDR1 is MGHRA, CDR2 YSYEKL, per germline. The CDR3 is 15 residues long. This chain's CDR3 is CASSQDLVRPAEAFF.

In terms of frequency, this clonotype is medium-sized. The V call is TRBV28, the J call TRBJ1-1; TCRdb names TRBD1, which stays unverified in the absence of DNA. The CDR3 sequence is 15 residues long. CDR1 MDHEN and CDR2 SYDVKM come from the germline V gene. This chain's CDR3 is CASSLPGQLYTEAFF. Full variable domain (missing parts from reference TRBV28 and TRBJ1-1): DVKVTQSSRYLVKRTGEKVFLECVQDMDHENMFWYRQDPGLGLRLIYFSYDVKMKEKGDIPEGYSVSREKKERFSLILESASTNQTSMYLCASSLPGQLYTEAFFGQGTRLTVV.

This chain uses TRBV28 with TRBJ2-3; the TCRdb call, TRBD2, lacks DNA for checking. Germline V lookup: CDR1 MDHEN, CDR2 SYDVKM. This CDR3 is 19 amino acids long. CDR3 loop: CASRPLGLAGAYSTDTQYF.